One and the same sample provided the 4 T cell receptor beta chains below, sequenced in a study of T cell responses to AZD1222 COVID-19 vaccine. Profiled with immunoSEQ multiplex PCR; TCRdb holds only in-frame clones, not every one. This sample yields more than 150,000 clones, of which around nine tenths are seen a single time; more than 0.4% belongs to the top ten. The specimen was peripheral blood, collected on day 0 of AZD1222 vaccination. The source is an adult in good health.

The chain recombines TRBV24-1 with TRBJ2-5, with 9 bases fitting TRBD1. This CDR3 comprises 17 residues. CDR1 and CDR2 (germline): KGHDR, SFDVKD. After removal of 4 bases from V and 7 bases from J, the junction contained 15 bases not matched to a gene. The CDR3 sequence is CATSDYLGGTGFMTQYF. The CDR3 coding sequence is TGTGCCACCAGTGACTACTTAGGGGGGACAGGGTTCATGACCCAGTACTTC.

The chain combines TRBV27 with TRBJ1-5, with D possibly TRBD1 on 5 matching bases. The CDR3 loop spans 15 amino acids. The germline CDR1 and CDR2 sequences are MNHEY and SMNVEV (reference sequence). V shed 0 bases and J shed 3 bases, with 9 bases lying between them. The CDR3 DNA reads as TGTGCCAGCAGTTTATCAGGGGCTAACAATCAGCCCCAGCATTTT. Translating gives CASSLSGANNQPQHF.

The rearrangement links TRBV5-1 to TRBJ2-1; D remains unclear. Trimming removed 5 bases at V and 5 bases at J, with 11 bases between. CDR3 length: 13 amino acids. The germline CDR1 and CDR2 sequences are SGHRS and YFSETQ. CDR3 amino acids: CASRIQTDNEQFF. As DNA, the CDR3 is TGCGCCAGCAGAATACAAACTGACAATGAGCAGTTCTTC.

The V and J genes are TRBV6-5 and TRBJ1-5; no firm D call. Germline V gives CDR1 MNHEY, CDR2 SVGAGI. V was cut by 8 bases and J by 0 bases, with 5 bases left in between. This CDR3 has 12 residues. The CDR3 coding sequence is TGTGCCAGCGGGTATAGCAATCAGCCCCAGCATTTT. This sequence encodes CASGYSNQPQHF.